The rows below give T cell receptor beta chains drawn from one sample of a study of siplizumab effects on memory and regulatory T cells. Data came from immunoSEQ multiplex PCR; TCRdb stores just in-frame clones and leaves some out. The table includes more than 95,000 clones, nearly 95% detected once. Material: Tregs sorted from blood. The receptors come from a human donor in good health. The conserved cysteine and the conserved F or W are not part of the CDR3 here. Fields, in order: CDR3 length, J gene, V gene, CDR3 protein.

>13|TRBJ1-1|TRBV13
ASSLVVLMNTEAF
>13|TRBJ1-4|TRBV6-5
ASSPRGTENEKLF
>12|TRBJ2-7|TRBV4-2
ASSRDRSHYEQY
>13|TRBJ2-1|TRBV2
ASSEVVAVNNEQF
>13|TRBJ2-5|TRBV4-1
ASSHTRTGEETQY
>9|TRBJ2-5|TRBV7-2
ASSAQETQY
>12|TRBJ1-5|TRBV6-5
ASSSGQRNQPQH
>11|TRBJ1-2|TRBV30
AWSYQGIGGYT
>14|TRBJ2-1|TRBV19
ASSIGRTSGSNEQF
>13|TRBJ1-4|TRBV6-1
ASSEYLGGNEKLF
>13|TRBJ1-1|TRBV4-1
ASSPRDRGNTEAF
>13|TRBJ1-4|TRBV5-1
ASSKDGRSNEKLF
>10|TRBJ1-2|TRBV5-1
ASSFSDYGYT
>10|TRBJ1-1|TRBV30
AWSWGDTEAF
>11|TRBJ2-5|TRBV13
ASSSLPGETQY
>9|TRBJ1-3|TRBV10-1
ASSVGHTIY
>12|TRBJ2-5|TRBV5-1
ASSPGGIQETQY
>11|TRBJ2-7|TRBV30
AWGRDRTYEQY
>10|TRBJ2-7|TRBV5-1
ASAGLTYEQY
>12|TRBJ1-6|TRBV6-1
ASSTGTESSPLH
>15|TRBJ2-1|TRBV7-2
ASSLVRAGGSYNEQF
>14|TRBJ1-3|TRBV9
ASSVVGGSSGNTIY
>10|TRBJ2-7|TRBV5-4
ASSLDTCEQY
>13|TRBJ1-1|TRBV7-8
ASRPTDQGLTEAF
>12|TRBJ2-7|TRBV5-1
ASSKGHATYEQY
>11|TRBJ1-1|TRBV7-9
AGSLQRNTEAF
>12|TRBJ2-7|TRBV6-5
ASSYSDLSYEQY
>8|TRBJ2-7|TRBV21-1
AGQGDEQY
>11|TRBJ2-1|TRBV19
ASSTGRYNEQF
>12|TRBJ1-2|TRBV4-1
ASSPRQDSYGYT
>12|TRBJ2-3|TRBV5-1
ASSLRSLTDTQY